A single sample gave rise to the 8 T cell receptor beta chains below, sequenced in a study of T cells and copy number aberrations in small-cell lung cancer (dated by TCRdb to the early 2020s). The method behind the library was the immunoSEQ multiplex PCR assay. The table comes from immuneACCESS by way of TCRdb, which keeps in-frame sequences with V and J called. Part of the clones is missing from these tables; in studies checked, under half for an unresolved V gene and the rest for unknown reasons. In all, the sample holds about 1,600 clones, and 83% of those were seen once. Clones ranked in the top ten supply around 6.8% of the sample. Sequences were obtained from normal tissue next to the tumor. Every receptor here comes from a man aged 60-69 years with small cell lung cancer.

This clone was found a few times. V gene TRBV18 combines with J gene TRBJ2-2, with D perhaps matching TRBD1 or TRBD2 (5 bases each). The germline V gene has CDR1 KGHSH and CDR2 LQKENI. There are 16 residues in the CDR3. V lost 5 bases and J 2 bases, leaving 15 bases between the germline ends. CDR3 sequence: CASSSYGTVNTGELFF. The CDR3 bases are TGTGCCAGCTCATCTTACGGGACGGTTAACACCGGGGAGCTGTTTTTT.

This chain uses TRBV7-2 with TRBJ1-1, with TRBD1 matching 7 bases. The germline V gene has CDR1 SGHTA and CDR2 FQGNSA. The CDR3 has 14 residues. V gave up 6 bases and J gave up 2 bases; unmatched junction bases: 6. The CDR3: CASRLGTANTEAFF. The CDR3 DNA sequence: TGTGCCAGCAGACTAGGGACAGCCAACACTGAAGCTTTCTTT. The variable domain in full, with the rest retrieved from reference TRBV7-2 and TRBJ1-1, is GAGVSQSPSNKVTEKGKDVELRCDPISGHTALYWYRQSLGQGLEFLIYFQGNSAPDKSGLPSDRFSAERTGGSVSTLTIQRTQQEDSAVYLCASRLGTANTEAFFGQGTRLTVV.

V is TRBV28 and J is TRBJ2-1, with D perhaps matching TRBD2 (6 bases). The V end lost 8 bases, the J end lost 0 bases, and 11 bases lay between the germline ends. The length of the CDR3 is 14 residues. Germline lookup yields CDR1 MDHEN and CDR2 SYDVKM. CDR3 region: CASASSASYNEQFF. Written as DNA, the CDR3 is TGTGCCAGCGCCTCTAGCGCCTCCTACAATGAGCAGTTCTTC.

The chain is built from TRBV29-1 and TRBJ2-7, with TRBD1 as a possible D gene (6 bases). CDR3 length: 13 amino acids. CDR1 SQVTM and CDR2 ANQGSEA come from the germline V gene. V was clipped by 4 bases and J by 2 bases, with 12 bases between them. The CDR3 nucleotides are TGCAGCGTTGTGCCCAGGGGAACCTACGAGCAGTACTTC. It is translated as CSVVPRGTYEQYF.

This clone came up once. The chain uses TRBV7-8 and TRBJ2-1, with D tentatively TRBD1 (5 bases). Looked up from germline, CDR1 is SGHVS and CDR2 is FQNEAQ. V gave up 0 bases and J gave up 5 bases, with 11 bases separating them. The CDR3 totals 15 residues. In DNA form, the CDR3 reads TGTGCCAGCAGCTTAGCCTGGGGCGCTCACAATGAGCAGTTCTTC. This gives the protein CASSLAWGAHNEQFF.

The chain recombines TRBV23-1 with TRBJ1-3; D gene ambiguous. TRBV23-1 is assigned to the ORF class and has an uncertain function. Trimming cost V 10 bases and J 0 bases, with 16 bases left between them. The CDR3 spans 15 residues. CDR3 nucleotide sequence: TGCGCCATCCTTTTTGGGAGGACCTCTGGAAACACCATATATTTT. Its protein product is CAILFGRTSGNTIYF.

CDR3 in amino acids: CASSHNRDYNSPLHF. Written as DNA, the CDR3 is TGTGCCAGCAGTCACAACAGGGACTATAATTCACCCCTCCACTTT. The chain couples TRBV6-5 to TRBJ1-6, with D maybe TRBD1 (6 bases). The V end was cut by 5 bases, the J end by 3 bases, with 11 bases between. Per the germline V gene, CDR1 is MNHEY and CDR2 is SVGAGI. The length of the CDR3 is 15 residues.

The chain is built from TRBV5-1 and TRBJ2-7, with 10 bases lining up with TRBD2. Germline V gives CDR1 SGHRS, CDR2 YFSETQ. This CDR3 is built from 15 residues. V gave up 4 bases and J gave up 6 bases; unmatched junction bases: 10. The CDR3 nucleotides read TGCGCCAGCAGCGGGGGGGCTAGCGGGAGTTCCGAGCAGTACTTC. Translated, it gives CASSGGASGSSEQYF.